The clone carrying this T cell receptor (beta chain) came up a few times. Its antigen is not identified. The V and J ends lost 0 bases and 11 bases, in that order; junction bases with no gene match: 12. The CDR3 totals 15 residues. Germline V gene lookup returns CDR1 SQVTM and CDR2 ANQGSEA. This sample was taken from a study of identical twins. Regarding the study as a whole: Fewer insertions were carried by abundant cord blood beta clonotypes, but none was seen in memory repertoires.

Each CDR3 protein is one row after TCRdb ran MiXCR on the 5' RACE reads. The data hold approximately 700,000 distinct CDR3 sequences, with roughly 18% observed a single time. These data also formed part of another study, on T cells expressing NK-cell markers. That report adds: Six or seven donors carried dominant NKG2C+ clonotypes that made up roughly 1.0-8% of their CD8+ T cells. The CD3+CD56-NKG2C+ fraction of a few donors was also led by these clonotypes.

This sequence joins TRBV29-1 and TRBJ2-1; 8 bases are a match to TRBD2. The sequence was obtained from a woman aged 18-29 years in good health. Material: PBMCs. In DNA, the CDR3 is TGCAGCGTTGAAGATGGGGAAAGGGGCGGGAGGCAGCAGTTCTTC. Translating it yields CSVEDGERGGRQQFF.